This TCR beta chain was obtained from a study of OX40 agonist ivuxolimab in advanced cancers. Background for the entire study: Ivuxolimab, which targeted the costimulatory receptor OX40 (CD134), was an agonistic, fully human IgG2 monoclonal antibody. The paper covers the monotherapy dose-escalation part of the phase I ivuxolimab trial, which included N ≈ 52 patients. Patients were allowed to have had prior anti-PD-1, anti-PD-L1 or anti-CTLA-4 therapy, and around two fifths of the dose-escalation patients had been treated with checkpoint inhibitors. Partial responses occurred in three dose-escalation patients, of whom one had hepatocellular carcinoma and two had cutaneous melanoma. Intravenous ivuxolimab was administered to patients every 2 weeks at six dose levels: 0.01, 0.1, 0.3, 1.5, 3 and 10 mg/kg. Of the approximately 50 patients in dose escalation, 19 had hepatocellular carcinoma, approximately 15 had melanoma, 9 had renal cell carcinoma and 9 had head and neck cancer. In the dose-escalation cohort, 75% to 85% of patients were male, and the mean age was around 65 years with a range of roughly 20 to 80. Peripheral TCRbeta sequencing was intended to test whether TCR sequence diversity was altered and clonal T-cell expansion was caused by ivuxolimab. What the work shows at the level of the full study, not this receptor alone: After ivuxolimab, expanded clones were on average more numerous among CD8+ T cells than among CD4+ T cells. In the 0.1-3.0 mg/kg groups, partial responders were among the patients with the lowest normalized peripheral clonal expansion, particularly in CD8+ T cells. Clonal expansion of both CD4+ and CD8+ blood T cells was observed from baseline to week 6 at doses 0.1 to 3.0 mg/kg. Low levels of normalized T-cell clonal expansion were also seen in some nonresponding patients. The antigen specificity of the clonally expanded peripheral T cells was not determined.

The trial excluded patients who had a history of autoimmune disease or were on systemic immunosuppression. In every dose cohort, peripheral blood was drawn for TCR sequencing at baseline, cycle 4 day 1, and cycle 7 day 1. Samples were obtained from an open-label, multicenter, first-in-human phase I dose-escalation trial of ivuxolimab. Adults with locally advanced or metastatic head and neck squamous cell, hepatocellular, melanoma or renal cell carcinoma were enrolled in the trial. Before TCR sequencing, CD4+ T cells and CD8+ T cells were sorted from peripheral blood as separate populations. About this clone itself: The antigen this receptor binds is unknown. Base qualities are not recorded, but no much larger clone differs from it by a single base.

Genomic DNA was extracted from sorted cells for sequencing of the TCRbeta CDR3 region. The immunoSEQ Assay was used to sequence the TCRbeta CDR3 regions. This immuneACCESS table, as held by TCRdb, lists in-frame sequences with V and J called but not all clones. Of the missing ones, under half trace to an unresolved V gene in checked studies; the others have no known cause. This sample comprises 90,000 or so clones, around nine tenths of them detected only once. Of the sample, over 0.8% is held by the ten largest clones. Trimming at the junction amounts to 1 base on V and 5 bases on J, and the germline ends lie 8 bases apart. CDR1 and CDR2, per the germline V gene, are MDHEN and SYDVKM. From cysteine to phenylalanine, the CDR3 is 14 amino acids long. Only the CDR3 part of the read is kept: 42 bases, read in frame from the first base.

This clonotype was sampled from an adult with an advanced solid tumor such as melanoma, head and neck, liver or kidney cancer. The sequence is built from TRBV28 and TRBJ1-4, with TRBD1 tentatively as D gene (6 bases match). This specimen was CD4+ or CD8+ T cells sorted from blood, taken in a trial of the OX40 agonist ivuxolimab. At the DNA level, the sequence is TGTGCCAGCAGTTTATCGGGGGCGAATGAAAAACTGTTTTTT. This encodes CASSLSGANEKLFF. With all but the CDR3 taken from the reference TRBV28 and TRBJ1-4 genes, the full variable domain is: DVKVTQSSRYLVKRTGEKVFLECVQDMDHENMFWYRQDPGLGLRLIYFSYDVKMKEKGDIPEGYSVSREKKERFSLILESASTNQTSMYLCASSLSGANEKLFFGSGTQLSVL.